A selection of T cell receptor beta chains follows, all from one sample in a study of cytomegalovirus exposure and HLA in healthy donors. The data were produced by immunoSEQ multiplex PCR, yet TCRdb's version contains in-frame clones alone and is incomplete. The table lists roughly 190,000 clones, around 73% of them singletons. Sequencing was done on a sample of PBMCs. These receptors were obtained from a woman in her thirties in good health and CMV-seropositive. Each CDR3 is given with its conserved first and last residue. Each record gives: V gene, J gene, D gene, clone size, CDR3 DNA, CDR3 protein. The D gene is left open where the match is weak. Size is omitted from some rows. Given values are once, few, many or a class for expanded clones.

v_call: TRBV5-6; j_call: TRBJ1-5; d_call: -; clone_size: -; cdr3_nt: TGTGCCAGCAGCTTGGGGGCCGTACGCAATCAGCCCCAGCATTTT; cdr3_aa: CASSLGAVRNQPQHF
v_call: TRBV7-9; j_call: TRBJ1-3; d_call: -; clone_size: -; cdr3_nt: TGTTCCAGCAGCTTAGAAAACAGGGTTAGAAACACCATATATTTT; cdr3_aa: CSSSLENRVRNTIYF
v_call: TRBV6-5; j_call: TRBJ2-1; d_call: TRBD1; clone_size: -; cdr3_nt: TGTGCCAGCAGTCATCGGGACAGGGAGCAGTTCTTC; cdr3_aa: CASSHRDREQFF
v_call: TRBV5-1; j_call: TRBJ2-3; d_call: -; clone_size: -; cdr3_nt: TGCGCCAGCAGTCCCGAGAGTACGCAGTATTTT; cdr3_aa: CASSPESTQYF
v_call: TRBV28; j_call: TRBJ1-1; d_call: TRBD1; clone_size: -; cdr3_nt: TGTGCCAGCAGTTCTCCGGGACAGGGGGACACTGAAGCTTTCTTT; cdr3_aa: CASSSPGQGDTEAFF
v_call: TRBV28; j_call: TRBJ1-5; d_call: -; clone_size: -; cdr3_nt: TGTGCCAGCGAAAGGGACGGGGGAATATATCAGCCCCAGCATTTT; cdr3_aa: CASERDGGIYQPQHF
v_call: TRBV5-4; j_call: TRBJ2-5; d_call: TRBD2; clone_size: -; cdr3_nt: TGTGCCAGCAGCTTGGGAGGTAGCGGGGGACAAGAGACCCAGTACTTC; cdr3_aa: CASSLGGSGGQETQYF
v_call: TRBV7-2; j_call: TRBJ2-3; d_call: TRBD2; clone_size: few; cdr3_nt: TGTGCCAGCAGCTTCTTCGGCGGTAGCGGGGGGGTGGTTACAGATACGCAGTATTTT; cdr3_aa: CASSFFGGSGGVVTDTQYF
v_call: TRBV7-9; j_call: TRBJ2-7; d_call: TRBD2; clone_size: -; cdr3_nt: TGTGCCAGCAGCTTGACTAGCGGGTTGCCCTACGAGCAGTACTTC; cdr3_aa: CASSLTSGLPYEQYF
v_call: TRBV6-5; j_call: TRBJ1-2; d_call: TRBD1; clone_size: -; cdr3_nt: TGTGCCAGCAGAGCACAGGGGGCCGGGTGGTATGGCTACACCTTC; cdr3_aa: CASRAQGAGWYGYTF
v_call: TRBV11-3; j_call: TRBJ2-1; d_call: -; clone_size: -; cdr3_nt: TGTGCCAGCAGCTTAGATCCCGGCTACAATGAGCAGTTCTTC; cdr3_aa: CASSLDPGYNEQFF
v_call: TRBV7-9; j_call: TRBJ2-7; d_call: -; clone_size: -; cdr3_nt: TGTGCCAGCAGCTCTATTTCCCGCGAGCAGTACTTC; cdr3_aa: CASSSISREQYF
v_call: TRBV6-1; j_call: TRBJ2-7; d_call: TRBD2; clone_size: -; cdr3_nt: TGTGCCAGCAGTGTCCCCTTAGGGACTAGCGCGTACTACGAGCAGTACTTC; cdr3_aa: CASSVPLGTSAYYEQYF
v_call: TRBV25-1; j_call: TRBJ2-2; d_call: -; clone_size: -; cdr3_nt: TGTGCCAGCAGGTCAGGGTTTTTAGACACCGGGGAGCTGTTTTTT; cdr3_aa: CASRSGFLDTGELFF
v_call: TRBV29-1; j_call: TRBJ2-7; d_call: TRBD1; clone_size: few; cdr3_nt: TGCAGCGTTGTCCGGGACAGGGTCGGTGAGCAGTACTTC; cdr3_aa: CSVVRDRVGEQYF
v_call: TRBV7-9; j_call: TRBJ1-4; d_call: TRBD1; clone_size: -; cdr3_nt: TGTGCCAGCAGCCCTGGGACAGGGATGGCTAATGAAAAACTGTTTTTT; cdr3_aa: CASSPGTGMANEKLFF
v_call: TRBV9; j_call: TRBJ1-3; d_call: TRBD1; clone_size: once; cdr3_nt: TGTGCCAGCAGCTCTACGGGAGGGGGCGGAAACACCATATATTTT; cdr3_aa: CASSSTGGGGNTIYF
v_call: TRBV7-2; j_call: TRBJ2-1; d_call: TRBD2; clone_size: -; cdr3_nt: TGTGCCAGCAGCTTATCTAGCGGGGTAACCTACAATGAGCAGTTCTTC; cdr3_aa: CASSLSSGVTYNEQFF
v_call: TRBV5-6; j_call: TRBJ2-2; d_call: TRBD1; clone_size: -; cdr3_nt: TGTGCCAGCAGCCCGGGGACAGGGGCCCCCGCGAACACCGGGGAGCTGTTTTTT; cdr3_aa: CASSPGTGAPANTGELFF
v_call: TRBV5-1; j_call: TRBJ1-6; d_call: -; clone_size: -; cdr3_nt: TGCGCCAGCAGCCCCGGAGCTCTTGATTCACCCCTCCACTTT; cdr3_aa: CASSPGALDSPLHF
v_call: TRBV6-5; j_call: TRBJ2-7; d_call: -; clone_size: -; cdr3_nt: TGTGCCAGCAGGCCCCTCCTAAACCCCTACGAGCAGTACTTC; cdr3_aa: CASRPLLNPYEQYF
v_call: TRBV4-3; j_call: TRBJ2-1; d_call: TRBD1; clone_size: few; cdr3_nt: TGCGCAGGACAGGGACCCGTATACAATGAGCAGTTCTTC; cdr3_aa: CAGQGPVYNEQFF
v_call: TRBV13; j_call: TRBJ1-2; d_call: -; clone_size: -; cdr3_nt: TGTGCCAGCAGCACCCAGGAAACTAACTATGGCTACACCTTC; cdr3_aa: CASSTQETNYGYTF
v_call: TRBV25-1; j_call: TRBJ2-5; d_call: TRBD1; clone_size: -; cdr3_nt: TGTGCCAGCAGTGAATGGGGGACAGGGATTCAAGAGACCCAGTACTTC; cdr3_aa: CASSEWGTGIQETQYF
v_call: TRBV7-9; j_call: TRBJ2-7; d_call: -; clone_size: few; cdr3_nt: TGTGCCAGCACCGGACTACCCACCTACGAGCAGTACTTC; cdr3_aa: CASTGLPTYEQYF
v_call: TRBV6-1; j_call: TRBJ2-1; d_call: TRBD2; clone_size: -; cdr3_nt: TGTGCCAGCACTAGCGGGAGGGCCGGGTTAGGTGAGCAGTTCTTC; cdr3_aa: CASTSGRAGLGEQFF
v_call: TRBV9; j_call: TRBJ1-4; d_call: -; clone_size: few; cdr3_nt: TGTGCCAGCAGCGACAGGGAGACTAATGAAAAACTGTTTTTT; cdr3_aa: CASSDRETNEKLFF
v_call: TRBV29-1; j_call: TRBJ2-5; d_call: -; clone_size: -; cdr3_nt: TGCAGCGTTGATGTGGTCAGGGAAGAGACCCAGTACTTC; cdr3_aa: CSVDVVREETQYF
v_call: TRBV9; j_call: TRBJ1-5; d_call: -; clone_size: -; cdr3_nt: TGTGCCAGCAGCGCCCACGAACAGGGCATTGGACCCCAGCATTTT; cdr3_aa: CASSAHEQGIGPQHF
v_call: TRBV7-2; j_call: TRBJ2-1; d_call: -; clone_size: -; cdr3_nt: TGTGCCAGCAGCCGCGTCCAACTGGATGAGCAGTTCTTC; cdr3_aa: CASSRVQLDEQFF